This T cell receptor (beta chain) was captured by sequencing in a study of cytomegalovirus exposure and HLA in healthy donors. Regarding the study as a whole: In all likelihood, a cluster of highly shared sequence variants was a sequencing artifact.

A note on this clone: Its antigen remains unknown.

60 Vbeta and 13 Jbeta primers were used in PCR. The repertoire was sequenced with immunoSEQ multiplex PCR; TCRdb's copy has only in-frame clones and lacks some. Among 100,000 to 150,000 clones listed, over 70% were seen once. Germline V gives CDR1 GTSNPN, CDR2 SVGIG (reference sequence). The CDR3 sequence is 14 residues long. The trim removed 0 bases at V and 4 bases at J, leaving 3 bases unmatched. The rearrangement uses TRBV30 and TRBJ2-7; TRBD1 aligns across 10 bases. Input material: PBMCs. This sequence originates from a woman between 18 and 30 years old in good health and CMV-seronegative. The CDR3 loop reads CAWSVGTGDYEQYF. As DNA, the CDR3 is TGTGCCTGGAGTGTAGGGACAGGGGATTACGAGCAGTACTTC.